These 26 T cell receptor beta chains were all obtained from the same sample, sequenced in a study of cytomegalovirus exposure and HLA in healthy donors. PCR primers comprised 60 Vbeta and 13 Jbeta primers. Some clones are missing from TCRdb's copy, which holds only in-frame ones; the method was immunoSEQ multiplex PCR. The sample has about 52,000 clones; less than 70% are singletons. The sample was PBMCs. These receptors came from a human donor in good health.

The gene calls are TRBV6-1 and TRBJ2-6; 8 positions agree with TRBD1. V was clipped by 0 bases and J by 6 bases; unmatched bases: 4. The CDR3 covers 16 residues. Germline V gene lookup returns CDR1 MNHNS and CDR2 SASEGT. Here the CDR3 reads CASSEASGGKANVLTF. CDR3 DNA: TGTGCCAGCAGTGAAGCGTCAGGGGGCAAGGCCAACGTCCTGACTTTC.

This chain uses TRBV27 with TRBJ2-1; 7 bases are a match to TRBD2. This CDR3 contains 16 residues. V was pared by 7 bases and J by 3 bases, with 12 bases of the junction left unmatched. Germline CDR1 is MNHEY and CDR2 is SMNVEV (reference sequence). Here the CDR3 DNA reads TGTGCCAGCACCAGAGGGGACCTAGCGGACTACAATGAGCAGTTCTTC. Residues: CASTRGDLADYNEQFF.

This chain joins TRBV2 and TRBJ1-1; perhaps TRBD1 as D (5 bases). CDR1 is SNHLY, CDR2 FYNNEI, per germline. This CDR3 comprises 13 residues. V lost 8 bases, J lost 2 bases, and 12 bases lay in between. The CDR3 nucleotides are TGTGCCAGCCACCACGACAGAAACACTGAAGCTTTCTTT. Amino acids: CASHHDRNTEAFF. Based on the CDR3 plus reference TRBV2 and TRBJ1-1, the full variable domain is EPEVTQTPSHQVTQMGQEVILRCVPISNHLYFYWYRQILGQKVEFLVSFYNNEISEKSEIFDDQFSVERPDGSNFTLKIRSTKLEDSAMYFCASHHDRNTEAFFGQGTRLTVV.

This clone has a handful of counts. The rearrangement joins TRBV5-6 to TRBJ1-1; perhaps TRBD1 as D (5 bases). The CDR3 length is 11 residues. V lost 7 bases, J lost 8 bases, and 12 bases lay in between. Germline CDR1 reads SGHDT; CDR2 reads YYEEEE. DNA for the CDR3: TGTGCCAGCGCGCGGGGGGGGGAAGCTTTCTTT. Translation gives CASARGGEAFF.

V usage is TRBV7-6 and J usage is TRBJ2-3; the D gene is possibly TRBD2 (5 bases). V was pared by 4 bases and J by 2 bases, with 16 bases between. Germline CDR1 is SGHVS and CDR2 is FNYEAQ. The CDR3 contains 16 residues. CDR3 nucleotides: TGTGCCAGCAGCTCCAGTCCTGAGGAGGTCACAGATACGCAGTATTTT. It specifies CASSSSPEEVTDTQYF. The entire variable domain, with the rest obtained from reference TRBV7-6 and TRBJ2-3, is as follows: GAGVSQSPRYKVTKRGQDVALRCDPISGHVSLYWYRQALGQGPEFLTYFNYEAQQDKSGLPNDRFSAERPEGSISTLTIQRTEQRDSAMYRCASSSSPEEVTDTQYFGPGTRLTVL.

This clone was seen a few times. This rearrangement joins TRBV7-2 to TRBJ1-1; D is perhaps TRBD1 (6 bases). This CDR3 is built from 14 residues. With 1 base removed from V and 5 bases from J, the gap between germline ends came to 11 bases. In germline, CDR1 is SGHTA, CDR2 FQGNSA. The CDR3 DNA reads as TGTGCCAGCAGCTTAGGGACAGTAGGTACTGAAGCTTTCTTT. This sequence encodes CASSLGTVGTEAFF.

The V call is TRBV2, the J call TRBJ2-1, with 7 nucleotides matching TRBD1. J gave up 1 base and V 6 bases, and 9 bases lay outside the gene matches. The CDR3 is made up of 16 amino acids. The germline CDR1 and CDR2 sequences are SNHLY and FYNNEI. CDR3 sequence (DNA): TGTGCCAGCAGACCGATCCAGGGGGATTCCTACAATGAGCAGTTCTTC. This encodes CASRPIQGDSYNEQFF.

This clone was observed a few times. The V gene is TRBV7-9, the J gene TRBJ1-2, with TRBD1 matching over 7 bases. Germline CDR1 and CDR2: SEHNR and FQNEAQ (reference sequence). J gave up 13 bases and V 5 bases, and 28 bases lay outside the gene matches. The CDR3 totals 18 residues. The CDR3 region is CASSPQAGGIVGFVRITF. The CDR3 DNA reads as TGTGCCAGCAGCCCACAAGCAGGGGGGATCGTGGGATTCGTGAGGATCACCTTC. The full variable domain, in which reference TRBV7-9 and TRBJ1-2 provide the parts outside the CDR3, is DTGVSQNPRHKITKRGQNVTFRCDPISEHNRLYWYRQTLGQGPEFLTYFQNEAQLEKSRLLSDRFSAERPKGSFSTLEIQRTEQGDSAMYLCASSPQAGGIVGFVRITFGSGTRLTVV.

This clone was observed a handful of times. The rearrangement links TRBV7-6 to TRBJ1-6; 8 positions agree with TRBD1. The germline CDR1 and CDR2 sequences are SGHVS and FNYEAQ. With 5 bases clipped from V and 9 bases from J, the junction kept 6 bases outside the gene matches. The CDR3 covers 14 residues. The CDR3 sequence is CASSPGTGFSPLHF. The DNA for the CDR3 is TGTGCCAGCAGCCCAGGGACAGGATTTTCACCCCTCCACTTT. The variable domain in full, completed from reference TRBV7-6 and TRBJ1-6, reads GAGVSQSPRYKVTKRGQDVALRCDPISGHVSLYWYRQALGQGPEFLTYFNYEAQQDKSGLPNDRFSAERPEGSISTLTIQRTEQRDSAMYRCASSPGTGFSPLHFGNGTRLTVT.

The J gene is TRBJ1-5, the V gene TRBV6-4, with TRBD1 as a possible D gene (6 bases). CDR1 is MRHNA and CDR2 is SNTAGT in the germline V gene. The CDR3 consists of 15 residues. The V end lost 3 bases, the J end lost 5 bases, and 14 bases lay between the germline ends. The DNA of the CDR3 is TGTGCCAGCAGTGAGAGGAAGGCAGGGGATCAGCCCCAGCATTTT. Translation: CASSERKAGDQPQHF.

This chain links TRBV6-5 with TRBJ2-2; D remains unclear. CDR1 is MNHEY, CDR2 SVGAGI, per germline. The CDR3 sequence is 14 residues long. Trimming stripped 7 bases from V and 7 bases from J, with 16 bases between. DNA of the CDR3: TGTGCCAGCACCAAGATGGCACCCGACGGGGAGCTGTTTTTT. As protein: CASTKMAPDGELFF.

The chain couples TRBV30 to TRBJ2-6, with TRBD2 as a possible D gene (5 bases). V lost 1 base and J lost 0, with 7 bases in between. Germline V lookup: CDR1 GTSNPN, CDR2 SVGIG (reference sequence). The CDR3 is made up of 15 amino acids. The CDR3 is CAWSGGSSGANVLTF. CDR3 sequence (DNA): TGTGCCTGGAGTGGAGGGAGCTCTGGGGCCAACGTCCTGACTTTC.

This clone was detected only a few times. The chain carries TRBV30 and TRBJ2-7, with 11 bases lining up with TRBD2. CDR1 is GTSNPN and CDR2 is SVGIG in the germline V gene (reference sequence). The V gene end was trimmed by 2 bases and the J gene end by 5 bases; junction bases not matched to a gene: 5. CDR3 length: 14 residues. CDR3 in amino acids: CAWSNLAGGHEQYF. The DNA of the CDR3 is TGTGCCTGGAGTAATCTAGCGGGGGGCCACGAGCAGTACTTC.

V gene TRBV10-2 combines with J gene TRBJ1-5; D gene uncertain. This CDR3 contains 13 residues. The V end was cut by 8 bases, the J end by 3 bases, with 11 bases between. Germline lookup yields CDR1 WSHSY and CDR2 SAAADI. The chain's CDR3 is CASARYDNQPQHF. DNA of the CDR3: TGCGCCAGCGCCAGATACGACAATCAGCCCCAGCATTTT.

CDR3 in amino acids: CASSLISGGVTFSTDTQYF. The CDR3 DNA reads TGCGCCAGCAGCTTGATAAGCGGGGGGGTCACCTTTAGCACAGATACGCAGTATTTT. The chain recombines TRBV5-1 with TRBJ2-3; 10 positions match TRBD2. Germline V gene lookup returns CDR1 SGHRS and CDR2 YFSETQ. The trim removed 1 base at V and 0 bases at J, leaving 11 bases unmatched. The CDR3 consists of 19 residues.

This sequence joins TRBV30 and TRBJ1-1; D uncertain. The CDR3 runs to 13 residues. Trimming removed 3 bases at V and 1 base at J, with 9 bases between. From germline, CDR1 is GTSNPN and CDR2 SVGIG (reference sequence). The CDR3 sequence is CAWSVRQNTEAFF. The CDR3 DNA sequence: TGTGCCTGGAGCGTCAGGCAGAACACTGAAGCTTTCTTT.

Here the CDR3 reads CATYSSSYEQYF. DNA for the CDR3: TGTGCCACCTACTCAAGCTCCTACGAGCAGTACTTC. The rearrangement links TRBV6-6 to TRBJ2-7; D is uncertain. Trimming stripped 10 bases from V and 0 bases from J, with 10 bases between. The CDR3 has 12 residues. Germline-derived CDR1 and CDR2 are MNHNY and SVGAGI (reference sequence).

Concerning this clone itself: An end of the junction differs from the germline gene, which may be a read error. This rearrangement joins TRBV7-2 to TRBJ2-7; 13 positions agree with TRBD2. The length of the CDR3 is 17 residues. Germline CDR1 and CDR2: SGHTA and FQGNSA. The CDR3 loop reads CASSPTSGGAWAREQYF. For the CDR3, the DNA is TGTGCCAGCAGCCCAACTAGCGGGGGGGCGTGGGCCCGCGAGCAGTATTTC. Full variable domain (remainder filled in from reference TRBV7-2 and TRBJ2-7): GAGVSQSPSNKVTEKGKDVELRCDPISGHTALYWYRQSLGQGLEFLIYFQGNSAPDKSGLPSDRFSAERTGGSVSTLTIQRTQQEDSAVYLCASSPTSGGAWAREQYFGPGTRLTVT.

This chain uses TRBV7-2 with TRBJ2-7, with D unclear. This CDR3 comprises 12 residues. The V end lost 5 bases, the J end lost 3 bases, and 8 bases lay between the germline ends. The germline V gene has CDR1 SGHTA and CDR2 FQGNSA. The CDR3 here is CASSPRSYEQYF. The CDR3 DNA sequence: TGTGCCAGCAGCCCGAGGAGCTACGAGCAGTACTTC.

The chain is built from TRBV9 and TRBJ2-3, with D perhaps matching TRBD1 (5 bases). From germline, CDR1 is SGDLS and CDR2 YYNGEE. V was trimmed by 0 bases and J by 2 bases, leaving 13 bases between them. The CDR3 has 16 amino acids. CDR3: CASSVEVDTFTDTQYF. The CDR3 nucleotides read TGTGCCAGCAGCGTAGAAGTGGACACCTTCACAGATACGCAGTATTTT.

The J gene is TRBJ1-2, the V gene TRBV9; D may be TRBD1 (6 bases). Germline-derived CDR1 and CDR2 are SGDLS and YYNGEE. Trimming left V 4 bases short and J 3 bases short, with 10 bases between. The CDR3 has 13 amino acids. The CDR3 is CASSPGVYYGYTF. The CDR3, as DNA: TGTGCCAGCAGCCCAGGGGTATACTATGGCTACACCTTC. The variable domain in full, with the rest retrieved from reference TRBV9 and TRBJ1-2, is DSGVTQTPKHLITATGQRVTLRCSPRSGDLSVYWYQQSLDQGLQFLIQYYNGEERAKGNILERFSAQQFPDLHSELNLSSLELGDSALYFCASSPGVYYGYTFGSGTRLTVV.

This clone has more than one count but fewer than ten. V and J are TRBV5-4 and TRBJ1-2; a possible D gene is TRBD1 (6 bases). Germline V gene lookup returns CDR1 SGHNT and CDR2 YYREEE (reference sequence). Trimming took off 5 bases at V and 1 base at J, with 18 bases between the two ends. The CDR3 loop spans 16 amino acids. The CDR3, as DNA: TGTGCCAGCAGTAAGGACAGTTTAGGAGTTAACTATGGCTACACCTTC. Its protein is CASSKDSLGVNYGYTF.

The V and J genes are TRBV15 and TRBJ1-2; TRBD1 aligns across 9 bases. V lost 3 bases and J lost 8; bases outside the gene matches: 10. From germline, CDR1 is LNHNV and CDR2 YYDKDF (reference sequence). The CDR3 extends over 15 amino acids. CDR3 sequence: CATSSRKGTGQGYTF. CDR3 coding DNA: TGTGCCACCAGCAGCCGTAAAGGGACAGGGCAGGGCTACACCTTC.

This clone showed up just once. The rearrangement links TRBV11-2 to TRBJ2-7; tentative D call: TRBD1 (5 bases). This CDR3 region has 15 residues. V was shortened by 0 bases and J by 1 base, with 10 bases between the two germline ends. The V gene's germline CDR1 is SGHAT and CDR2 FQNNGV. CDR3 nucleotides: TGTGCCAGCAGCTTAGATGACAGCGTATCCTACGAGCAGTACTTC. Residues: CASSLDDSVSYEQYF.

CDR3 bases: TGTGCCAGCTCTCTGCTAGGAAAAGAGACCCAGTACTTC. Translation gives CASSLLGKETQYF. The J gene is TRBJ2-5, the V gene TRBV2; no clear D gene. The V end was cut by 8 bases, the J end by 3 bases, with 13 bases between. CDR1 SNHLY and CDR2 FYNNEI come from the germline V gene. The CDR3 has 13 amino acids.

This clone appeared a few times. V and J are TRBV4-1 and TRBJ1-6; D is ambiguous. This CDR3 region has 18 residues. The V gene's germline CDR1 is MGHRA and CDR2 YSYEKL. V lost 0 bases, J lost 4 bases, and 16 bases lay in between. In DNA, the CDR3 is TGCGCCAGCAGCCAAGACTGGCCAACCACTACATATAATTCACCCCTCCACTTT. This sequence encodes CASSQDWPTTTYNSPLHF.